The following is a TCR beta chain sequence with its context. Its antigen is undetermined. This sample is drawn from a study of OX40 agonist ivuxolimab in advanced cancers. Study-wide results and caveats: Several nonresponders also turned out to have low normalized T-cell clonal expansion. Among patients with partial responses at 0.1-3.0 mg/kg, clonal expansion was among the lowest.

The CDR3 is made up of 13 amino acids. Germline V lookup: CDR1 MDHEN, CDR2 SYDVKM. V lost 6 bases and J lost 5, with 13 bases in between. Clones were sequenced by immunoSEQ multiplex PCR, and TCRdb holds only the in-frame ones, with some missing. Of roughly 89,000 clones listed, more than 75% are singletons. The receptor comes from an adult with an advanced solid tumor such as melanoma, head and neck, liver or kidney cancer. The sequenced sample was CD4+ or CD8+ T cells sorted from blood, obtained in a trial of the OX40 agonist ivuxolimab. The chain employs TRBV28 and TRBJ1-2; D might be TRBD1 (6 bases). CDR3 in DNA: TGTGCCAGCAGGGGCACAGGGCTGTATGGCTACACCTTC. Amino acids: CASRGTGLYGYTF.